This T cell receptor beta chain was sequenced for a study of T-cell memory formation after mild COVID-19. Findings and caveats of the study: Day 15 to 85 contractors were CD4/CD8 balanced; later expanders leaned CD4+.

TCRdb called the 5' RACE reads again in MiXCR, with one record for every CDR3 protein. The data show 350,000 to 500,000 distinct CDR3 sequences, about a sixth seen once. To note about this clonotype: Its antigen remains unknown.

The sequence came from a young man who had mild COVID-19 (a few samples of this study predate the infection). Cell type and time point are not known. The sequencing input was PBMCs or a T cell subset sorted from them (not recorded which).

The CDR3 DNA reads as TGTGCCAGCACTCCCGGGGGGGGGCCCTACGGCTACACCTTC. Translating gives CASTPGGGPYGYTF. The chain employs TRBV12-3 or TRBV12-4 and TRBJ1-2; TRBD1 might be the D (6 bases). The CDR3 is made up of 14 amino acids. Trimming removed 7 bases at V and 8 bases at J, with 20 bases between.